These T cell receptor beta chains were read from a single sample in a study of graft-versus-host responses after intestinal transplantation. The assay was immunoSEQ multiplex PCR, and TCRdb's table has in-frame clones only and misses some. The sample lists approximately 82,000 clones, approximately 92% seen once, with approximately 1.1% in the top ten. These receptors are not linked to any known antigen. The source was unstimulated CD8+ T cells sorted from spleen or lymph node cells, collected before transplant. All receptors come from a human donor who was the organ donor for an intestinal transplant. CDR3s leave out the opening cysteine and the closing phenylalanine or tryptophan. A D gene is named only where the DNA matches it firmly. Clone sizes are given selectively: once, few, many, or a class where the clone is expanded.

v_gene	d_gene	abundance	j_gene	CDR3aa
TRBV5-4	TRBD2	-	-	ASSLPARASGTYEQY
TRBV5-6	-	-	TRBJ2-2	ASSSTGGGGPPGELF
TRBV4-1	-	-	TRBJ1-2	ASSQGTSGDYGYT
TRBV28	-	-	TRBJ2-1	ASSYDYQQWENNEQF
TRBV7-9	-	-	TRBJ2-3	ASSLEQTALAPLQY
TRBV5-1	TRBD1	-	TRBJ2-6	ASSPPDRASLSGANVLT
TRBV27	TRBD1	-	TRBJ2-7	ASSLARGPREQY
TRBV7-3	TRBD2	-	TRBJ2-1	ASSYLAGGYNEQF
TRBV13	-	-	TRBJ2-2	ASSLAGRTGELF
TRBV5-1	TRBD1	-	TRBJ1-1	ASSPSTGGFPEAF
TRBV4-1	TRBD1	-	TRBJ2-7	ASSQEAPGTASSYEQY
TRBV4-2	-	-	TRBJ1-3	ASSQVRYGNTIY
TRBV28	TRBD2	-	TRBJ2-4	ASSRTSGREGLAKNIQY
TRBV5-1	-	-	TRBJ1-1	ASSDGVEAF
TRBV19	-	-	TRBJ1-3	ASTTLPHSGNTIY
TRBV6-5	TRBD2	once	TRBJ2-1	ASSYPTSGRIDEQF
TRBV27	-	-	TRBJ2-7	ASSTALSYEQY
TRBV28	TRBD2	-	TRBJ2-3	ASSLWGGSVTDTQY
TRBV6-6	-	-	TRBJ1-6	ASSYPGNSPLH
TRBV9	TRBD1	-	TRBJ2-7	ASSASGTGDYEQY
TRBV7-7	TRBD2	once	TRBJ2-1	ASSFIAGHNEQF
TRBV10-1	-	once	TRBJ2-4	APRRCLAKNIQY
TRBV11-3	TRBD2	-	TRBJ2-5	ASSLAGLQETQY
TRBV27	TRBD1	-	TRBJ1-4	ASRRQGAGEKLF
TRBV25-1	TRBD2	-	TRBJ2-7	ASSGLAVQTPYEQY